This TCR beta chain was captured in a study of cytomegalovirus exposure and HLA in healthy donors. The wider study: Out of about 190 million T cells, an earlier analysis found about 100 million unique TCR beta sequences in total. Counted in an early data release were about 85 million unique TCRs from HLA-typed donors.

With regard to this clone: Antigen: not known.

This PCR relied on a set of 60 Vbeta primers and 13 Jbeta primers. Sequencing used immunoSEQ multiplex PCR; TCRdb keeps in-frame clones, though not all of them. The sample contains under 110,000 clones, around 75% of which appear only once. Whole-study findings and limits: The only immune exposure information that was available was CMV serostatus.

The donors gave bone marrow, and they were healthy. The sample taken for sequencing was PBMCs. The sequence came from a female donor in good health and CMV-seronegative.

The CDR3 region is CASSLTPGQGFYEQYF. DNA for the CDR3: TGTGCCAGCAGTCTAACCCCGGGACAGGGTTTCTACGAGCAGTACTTC. V is TRBV28 and J is TRBJ2-7; 9 bases map to TRBD1. The CDR3 loop spans 16 amino acids. Trimming at V came to 5 bases and at J to 3 bases, leaving 11 bases not matched to a gene. Germline-derived CDR1 and CDR2 are MDHEN and SYDVKM.